This T cell receptor beta chain is drawn from a study of cytomegalovirus exposure and HLA in healthy donors. Study results and limitations: Some V segments (TRBV6-2 and TRBV6-3 among them) were excluded as indistinguishable.

Note on this clone: The antigen remains unidentified.

60 Vbeta and 13 Jbeta primers were used in PCR. Repertoires were generated with immunoSEQ multiplex PCR, while TCRdb's copy carries only in-frame clones and drops some. The listing contains approximately 47,000 clones. In germline, CDR1 is MNHNS, CDR2 SASEGT. The CDR3 spans 15 residues. V shed 10 bases and J 1 base; nucleotides not matched to a gene: 7. The TCR originated in a male donor in good health and CMV-seronegative. The chain recombines TRBV6-1 with TRBJ1-5, with 10 bases fitting TRBD1. Sample: PBMCs. The chain's CDR3 is CAIGGQGMSNQPQHF. CDR3 nucleotides: TGTGCCATCGGGGGACAGGGGATGAGCAATCAGCCCCAGCATTTT.